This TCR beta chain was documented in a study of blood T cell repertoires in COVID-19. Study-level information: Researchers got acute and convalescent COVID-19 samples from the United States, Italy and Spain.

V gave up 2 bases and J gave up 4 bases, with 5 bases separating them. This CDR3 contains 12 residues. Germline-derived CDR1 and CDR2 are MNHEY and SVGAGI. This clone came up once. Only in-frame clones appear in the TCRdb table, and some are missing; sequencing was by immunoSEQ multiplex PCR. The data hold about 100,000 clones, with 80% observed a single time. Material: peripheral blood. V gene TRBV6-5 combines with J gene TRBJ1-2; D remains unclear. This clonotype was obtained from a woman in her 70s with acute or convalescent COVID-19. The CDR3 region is CASSYNGYGYTF. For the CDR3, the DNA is TGTGCCAGCAGTTACAACGGCTATGGCTACACCTTC.